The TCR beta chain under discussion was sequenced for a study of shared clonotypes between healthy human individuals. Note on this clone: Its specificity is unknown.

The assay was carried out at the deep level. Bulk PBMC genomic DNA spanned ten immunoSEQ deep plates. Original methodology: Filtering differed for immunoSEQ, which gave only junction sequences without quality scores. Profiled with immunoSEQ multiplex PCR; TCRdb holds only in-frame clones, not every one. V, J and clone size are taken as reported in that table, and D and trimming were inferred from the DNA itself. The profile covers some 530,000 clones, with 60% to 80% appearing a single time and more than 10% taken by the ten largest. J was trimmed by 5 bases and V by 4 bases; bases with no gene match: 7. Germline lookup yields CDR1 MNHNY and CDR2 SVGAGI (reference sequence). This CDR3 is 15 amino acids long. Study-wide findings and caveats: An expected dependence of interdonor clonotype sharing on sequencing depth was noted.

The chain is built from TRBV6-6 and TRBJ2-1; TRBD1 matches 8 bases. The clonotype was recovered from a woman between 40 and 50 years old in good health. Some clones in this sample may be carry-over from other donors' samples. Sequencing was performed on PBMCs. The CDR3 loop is CASSLDRARHNEQFF. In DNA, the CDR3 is TGTGCCAGCAGTTTGGACAGGGCGCGCCACAATGAGCAGTTCTTC.